Following are 18 T cell receptor beta chains from one sample sequenced in a study of OX40 agonist ivuxolimab in advanced cancers. Preparation of the library involved the immunoSEQ multiplex PCR assay. The table comes from immuneACCESS by way of TCRdb, which keeps in-frame sequences with V and J called. Part of the clones is missing from these tables; in studies checked, under half for an unresolved V gene and the rest for unknown reasons. For this sample there are about 46,000 clones; 82% appear just once. Jointly, the top ten make up about 1.8% of the sample. The starting material was CD4+ or CD8+ T cells sorted from blood, obtained in a trial of the OX40 agonist ivuxolimab. These receptors were obtained from an adult with an advanced solid tumor such as melanoma, head and neck, liver or kidney cancer.

The chain links TRBV30 to TRBJ1-6; tentatively, D is TRBD1 (6 bases). The CDR3 runs 13 residues. Germline V gives CDR1 GTSNPN, CDR2 SVGIG (reference sequence). V was trimmed by 7 bases and J by 4 bases, leaving 11 bases between them. This chain's CDR3 is CAYAGHYNSPLHF. Written as DNA, the CDR3 is TGTGCCTATGCGGGACATTATAATTCACCCCTCCACTTT.

V is TRBV29-1 and J is TRBJ1-2; tentatively, D is TRBD1 (6 bases). Looked up from germline, CDR1 is SQVTM and CDR2 is ANQGSEA. Deletions cut 6 bases from V and 0 bases from J, with 11 bases between. This CDR3 is built from 13 residues. The CDR3 coding sequence is TGCAGCGTCGGGACATCCGCTAACTATGGCTACACCTTC. Translation: CSVGTSANYGYTF.

This chain uses TRBV5-4 with TRBJ2-5; D possibly corresponds to TRBD2 (5 bases). The DNA end is more similar to TRBJ2-7, so the J call may be wrong. This CDR3 comprises 13 residues. CDR1 is SGHNT and CDR2 is YYREEE in the germline V gene (reference sequence). DNA for the CDR3: TGTGCCAGCACCAAGCCCGGGGCCTACGAGCAGTACTTC. The encoded protein is CASTKPGAYEQYF.

The chain links TRBV7-9 to TRBJ2-1, with D possibly TRBD2 on 7 matching bases. This CDR3 is 17 amino acids long. The germline gives CDR1 SEHNR, CDR2 FQNEAQ (reference sequence). The V end was cut by 1 base, the J end by 0 bases, with 13 bases between. The CDR3 nucleotides read TGTGCCAGCAGCTTAGGCGGCGGGGGCCTCTCCTACAATGAGCAGTTCTTC. This sequence encodes CASSLGGGGLSYNEQFF.

The CDR3 loop reads CASSPSGTLKYTF. The DNA for the CDR3 is TGTGCCAGCTCACCTTCCGGGACCCTGAAGTACACCTTC. V usage is TRBV18 and J usage is TRBJ1-2, with D possibly matching TRBD1 (5 bases). CDR3 length: 13 residues. Trimming removed 3 bases at V and 11 bases at J, with 16 bases between. The germline CDR1 and CDR2 sequences are KGHSH and LQKENI.

The chain carries TRBV25-1 and TRBJ2-5, with 8 bases fitting TRBD1. CDR3 size: 15 residues. Germline values: CDR1 MGHDK, CDR2 SYGVNS. V shed 1 base, J shed 5 bases, and the junction held 6 bases outside the gene matches. The CDR3 loop is CASSEFQGAGETQYF. The CDR3 DNA is TGTGCCAGCAGTGAATTTCAGGGGGCGGGGGAGACCCAGTACTTC.

V and J are TRBV5-6 and TRBJ2-1, with TRBD2 matching over 10 bases. The CDR3 covers 15 residues. Trimming at V came to 4 bases and at J to 7 bases, leaving 8 bases not matched to a gene. Germline values: CDR1 SGHDT, CDR2 YYEEEE. CDR3: CASSHSGGRINEQFF. The CDR3 bases are TGTGCCAGCAGCCATAGCGGGGGGCGAATTAATGAGCAGTTCTTC. The variable domain in full, with the rest retrieved from reference TRBV5-6 and TRBJ2-1, is DAGVTQSPTHLIKTRGQQVTLRCSPKSGHDTVSWYQQALGQGPQFIFQYYEEEERQRGNFPDRFSGHQFPNYSSELNVNALLLGDSALYLCASSHSGGRINEQFFGPGTRLTVL.

V and J are TRBV4-1 and TRBJ2-2, with unresolved D. The CDR3 consists of 17 residues. V lost 0 bases, J lost 4 bases, and 15 bases lay in between. In germline, CDR1 is MGHRA, CDR2 YSYEKL. CDR3 in DNA: TGCGCCAGCAGCCAAGAATGGCACAGCGAGTTCACCGGGGAGCTGTTTTTT. The encoded protein is CASSQEWHSEFTGELFF.

This clone has just a few counts. This chain connects TRBV30 to TRBJ1-6; 10 bases align to TRBD1. The length of the CDR3 is 13 residues. J lost 13 bases, V lost 3 bases, and 6 bases had no gene match. Per the germline V gene, CDR1 is GTSNPN and CDR2 is SVGIG (reference sequence). In DNA, the CDR3 is TGTGCCTGGAGGGGACAGGGGATGGGGCCCCTCCACTTT. It yields the protein CAWRGQGMGPLHF.

This chain uses TRBV18 with TRBJ1-1, with D tentatively TRBD1 (5 bases). CDR3 size: 13 residues. The ends were cut back, 6 bases at V and 8 bases at J, with 16 bases in the middle. Per the germline V gene, CDR1 is KGHSH and CDR2 is LQKENI. The CDR3 region is CASSPGAVREAFF. CDR3 nucleotide sequence: TGTGCCAGCTCTCCCGGGGCGGTAAGAGAAGCTTTCTTT. Complete variable domain (other parts from reference TRBV18 and TRBJ1-1): NAGVMQNPRHLVRRRGQEARLRCSPMKGHSHVYWYRQLPEEGLKFMVYLQKENIIDESGMPKERFSAEFPKEGPSILRIQQVVRGDSAAYFCASSPGAVREAFFGQGTRLTVV.

The chain recombines TRBV5-1 with TRBJ1-2; possibly TRBD1 for D (6 bases). The CDR3 loop spans 12 amino acids. V was cut by 4 bases and J by 14 bases, with 18 bases left in between. CDR1 is SGHRS and CDR2 is YFSETQ in the germline V gene. The CDR3 DNA sequence: TGCGCCAGCAGCATCGGGACACATGACACAACCTTC. Encoded protein: CASSIGTHDTTF. The full variable domain, its missing parts supplied by reference TRBV5-1 and TRBJ1-2, is KAGVTQTPRYLIKTRGQQVTLSCSPISGHRSVSWYQQTPGQGLQFLFEYFSETQRNKGNFPGRFSGRQFSNSRSEMNVSTLELGDSALYLCASSIGTHDTTFGSGTRLTVV.

The rearrangement links TRBV19 to TRBJ1-5, with 10 bases aligning to TRBD1. Germline CDR1 reads LNHDA; CDR2 reads SQIVND (reference sequence). This CDR3 has 16 amino acids. The V segment lost 5 bases and the J segment 2 bases; nucleotides outside the gene matches: 6. For the CDR3, the DNA is TGTGCCAGTAGTCCACGACAGGGGGCTGGCAATCAGCCCCAGCATTTT. It yields the protein CASSPRQGAGNQPQHF.

V is TRBV21-1 and J is TRBJ2-2; TRBD1, the table's D call, lacks a check against the DNA. TRBV21-1 is noted as a pseudogene. The CDR3 is 13 residues long. CDR3 nucleotide sequence: TGTGCCAGCAGCCGAGGGGGCACCGGGGAGCTGTTTTTT. This sequence encodes CASSRGGTGELFF.

A single count supports this clone. The rearrangement links TRBV29-1 to TRBJ1-2; 7 bases are shared with TRBD1. This CDR3 is built from 13 residues. Germline V CDR1 and CDR2: SQVTM, ANQGSEA. V shed 3 bases and J 5 bases; nucleotides not matched to a gene: 6. The CDR3: CSVDRGTAYGYTF. The CDR3 bases are TGCAGCGTTGATAGAGGGACAGCATATGGCTACACCTTC.

The genes are TRBV2 and TRBJ1-2, with D perhaps matching TRBD1 (6 bases). CDR1 is SNHLY, CDR2 FYNNEI, per germline. This CDR3 has 15 amino acids. The V and J ends lost 3 bases and 4 bases respectively, with 15 bases between them. This CDR3 is CASSDHGQKAYGYTF. In DNA, the CDR3 is TGTGCCAGCAGTGACCACGGACAGAAAGCCTATGGCTACACCTTC. Full variable domain (outside the CDR3, taken from reference TRBV2 and TRBJ1-2): EPEVTQTPSHQVTQMGQEVILRCVPISNHLYFYWYRQILGQKVEFLVSFYNNEISEKSEIFDDQFSVERPDGSNFTLKIRSTKLEDSAMYFCASSDHGQKAYGYTFGSGTRLTVV.

The chain couples TRBV29-1 to TRBJ2-7; TRBD2 aligns across 10 bases. Trimming at V came to 4 bases and at J to 5 bases, leaving 8 bases not matched to a gene. The germline CDR1 and CDR2 sequences are SQVTM and ANQGSEA. CDR3 length equals 14 residues. CDR3 residues: CSVASSGGNHEQYF. The CDR3 DNA reads TGCAGCGTTGCCTCTAGCGGGGGTAACCACGAGCAGTACTTC.

The chain combines TRBV9 with TRBJ1-2; no clear D. V shed 0 bases and J shed 4 bases, with 16 bases lying between them. Germline V lookup: CDR1 SGDLS, CDR2 YYNGEE. The length of the CDR3 is 16 residues. CDR3 sequence: CASSVEEAEDIYGYTF. CDR3 in DNA: TGTGCCAGCAGCGTAGAGGAGGCAGAGGATATCTATGGCTACACCTTC.

The rearrangement joins TRBV7-8 to TRBJ1-1; weak D call: TRBD1 (6 bases). The V end lost 5 bases, the J end lost 5 bases, and 18 bases lay between the germline ends. This CDR3 spans 15 amino acids. CDR1 and CDR2 from the germline V gene are SGHVS and FQNEAQ. The CDR3 region is CASSPLDSWGTEAFF. The CDR3 DNA follows: TGTGCCAGCAGCCCCTTGGACAGTTGGGGTACTGAAGCTTTCTTT. The entire variable domain, with the rest obtained from reference TRBV7-8 and TRBJ1-1, is as follows: GAGVSQSPRYKVAKRGQDVALRCDPISGHVSLFWYQQALGQGPEFLTYFQNEAQLDKSGLPSDRFFAERPEGSVSTLKIQRTQQEDSAVYLCASSPLDSWGTEAFFGQGTRLTVV.